This T cell receptor (beta chain) stems from a study of graft-versus-host responses after intestinal transplantation. Background on the study: Grafts were multivisceral, liver-intestinal, or isolated intestinal. The study's findings and limits: Declining HvG levels early post-transplant were linked to peak circulating GvH clone levels. Within allografts, high graft-versus-host to host-versus-graft clonal ratios were seen among patients with graft-donor T cell macrochimerism.

The assay was immunoSEQ multiplex PCR, and TCRdb's table has in-frame clones only and misses some. This table has about 92,000 clones, roughly four fifths appearing once. Note on this clone: Its specificity is not known.

The input for sequencing was unstimulated CD8+ T cells sorted from spleen or lymph node cells, taken before intestinal transplant. This receptor was taken from a human donor who received an intestinal transplant.

The CDR3 spells CASSEGRSSPLHF. The CDR3 region has the DNA TGTGCCAGCAGTGAAGGCAGGAGTTCACCCCTCCACTTT. The chain is built from TRBV6-5 and TRBJ1-6; D is ambiguous. The V gene's germline CDR1 is MNHEY and CDR2 SVGAGI. V was trimmed by 5 bases and J by 9 bases, leaving 11 bases between them. The CDR3 extends over 13 amino acids.